This TCR beta chain comes out of a study of PD-1 blockade in classical Hodgkin lymphoma. Note on this clone: Its antigen is as yet unknown.

Whole-study findings and limits: Baseline TCR diversity was reportedly lower in newly diagnosed patients than in healthy donors. It was reported as lower still in relapsed/refractory patients. Complete responders possessed baseline diversity comparable to newly diagnosed patients.

Method: immunoSEQ multiplex PCR; TCRdb's copy keeps in-frame clones and lacks some. The table includes thousands of clones, about 84% detected once. The time point here: cycle 4 day 1 (C4D1), after around six weeks of nivolumab. There was relapse after autologous stem cell transplantation in every patient, and there was variation in brentuximab vedotin exposure. Best outcomes ranged across complete response, partial response and progressive disease. The germline V gene has CDR1 LNHDA and CDR2 SQIVND (reference sequence). Trimming stripped 3 bases from V and 2 bases from J, with 30 bases between. The CDR3 is 21 amino acids.

This specimen consisted of peripheral blood mononuclear cells (PBMCs), obtained before the fourth cycle of nivolumab. The sequence derives from a human donor with classical Hodgkin lymphoma. The chain employs TRBV19 and TRBJ2-3; D could derive from TRBD1 or TRBD2 (5 bases each). As DNA, the CDR3 is TGTGCCAGTAGTATTGAGGGGTACGAAGGCTCCGTGAGGGGCTCCACAGATACGCAGTATTTT. Its protein product is CASSIEGYEGSVRGSTDTQYF.